This is a list of T cell receptor beta chains from one sample in a study of graft-versus-host responses after intestinal transplantation. Sequenced by immunoSEQ multiplex PCR; TCRdb stores in-frame clones only, minus some. In the table there are approximately 18,000 clones, roughly 36% of which are singletons. Specimen: alloreactive CD4+ T cells from a mixed lymphocyte reaction culture, collected before transplantation. The source is a human patient who was an organ donor for intestinal transplantation. Both conserved end residues are trimmed from each CDR3. Rows may omit the clone size; those that give it use once, few, many or a size class.

abundance | j_gene | v_gene | CDR3aa
few | TRBJ2-1 | TRBV5-5 | ASTKQGAHSYNEQF
few | TRBJ2-2 | TRBV10-3 | AMGLAAGTNTGELF
medium-sized | TRBJ1-2 | TRBV5-8 | ASSPDRYYGYT
NA | TRBJ2-3 | TRBV27 | ASSLGQGGPFTSDTQY
NA | TRBJ1-2 | TRBV5-1 | ASAQGAVGYGYT
NA | TRBJ2-6 | TRBV7-3 | ASSWGISGANVLT
NA | TRBJ1-2 | TRBV30 | AFFPRDRANYGYT
few | TRBJ2-3 | TRBV10-3 | AISGVTDTQY
NA | TRBJ2-7 | TRBV7-7 | ASSLDRNREQY
few | TRBJ2-3 | TRBV6-6 | ASKREGDTQY
medium-sized | TRBJ2-7 | TRBV28 | ASSSSGRLPIEQY
few | TRBJ1-2 | TRBV5-1 | ASSKGGAYGYT
NA | TRBJ1-2 | TRBV6-5 | ASSYSGTGTFYGYT
few | TRBJ2-2 | TRBV19 | ASIDRPSNTGELF
medium-sized | TRBJ2-7 | TRBV18 | ASSLTRQGAWGRRHEQY
few | TRBJ1-4 | TRBV28 | ASSRWGGVGYEKLF
NA | TRBJ1-1 | TRBV2 | ASSVGGPNTEAF
NA | TRBJ2-1 | TRBV5-4 | ASSLTNRQGVEQF
NA | TRBJ1-1 | TRBV5-4 | ASSLIGQNTEAF
medium-sized | TRBJ2-7 | TRBV6-5 | ASSQEYEQY
few | TRBJ1-1 | TRBV5-1 | ASSFVRGDTEAF
NA | TRBJ2-2 | TRBV5-4 | ASSLGDVPGELF